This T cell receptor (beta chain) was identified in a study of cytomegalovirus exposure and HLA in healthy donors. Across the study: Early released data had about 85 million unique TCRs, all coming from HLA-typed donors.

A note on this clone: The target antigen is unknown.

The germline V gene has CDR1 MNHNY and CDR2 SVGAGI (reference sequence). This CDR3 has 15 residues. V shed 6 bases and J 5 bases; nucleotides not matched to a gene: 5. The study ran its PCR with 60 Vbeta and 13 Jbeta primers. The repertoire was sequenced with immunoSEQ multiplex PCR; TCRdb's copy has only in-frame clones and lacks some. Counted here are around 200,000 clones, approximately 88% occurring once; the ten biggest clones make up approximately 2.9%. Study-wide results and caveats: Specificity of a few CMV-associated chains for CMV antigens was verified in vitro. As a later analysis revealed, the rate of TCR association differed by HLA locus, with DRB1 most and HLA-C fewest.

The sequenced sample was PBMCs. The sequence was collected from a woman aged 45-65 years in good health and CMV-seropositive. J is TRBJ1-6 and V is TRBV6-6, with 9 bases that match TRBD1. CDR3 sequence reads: CASRARDRDNSPLHF. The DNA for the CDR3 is TGTGCCAGCAGGGCCCGGGACAGGGATAATTCACCCCTCCACTTT.